This TCR beta chain emerged from a study of technical replicates of blood from four donors. CDR3 size: 13 residues. Method: immunoSEQ multiplex PCR; TCRdb's copy keeps in-frame clones and lacks some. The table shows around 70,000 clones, with 94% occurring only once. The V and J genes are TRBV21-1 and TRBJ2-1; TRBD2 was called by the table and not checked on the DNA. TRBV21-1 is classified as a pseudogene. The sample taken for sequencing was T cells isolated from PBMCs. The sequence was collected from a human donor in good health. Here the CDR3 reads CASSTPEYNEQFF. CDR3 DNA: TGTGCCAGCAGCACCCCGGAGTACAATGAGCAGTTCTTC.